Each of the 14 T cell receptor beta chains below was sequenced from the same sample in a study of T cells in Graves' hyperthyroidism and ophthalmopathy. RNA transcripts provided the source from which TCR beta CDR3 regions were amplified. The HTBI primer set served for first-round RT-PCR of the TCR CDR3. From the multiplex PCR reads, TCRdb called clonotypes with MiXCR, one entry per CDR3 protein. The sample has more than 300,000 distinct CDR3 sequences; approximately 17% are singletons. The sample consisted of blood. These receptors were obtained from a young man with Graves' ophthalmopathy.

This clonotype was observed a few times. Here the CDR3 reads CASSRLGPQETQYF. The CDR3 DNA reads TGTGCCAGCAGTCGCCTAGGTCCTCAAGAGACCCAGTACTTC. V usage is TRBV6-1 and J usage is TRBJ2-5; D is unclear. Germline CDR1 reads MNHNS; CDR2 reads SASEGT. The CDR3 extends over 14 amino acids. V was cut by 5 bases and J by 2 bases, with 12 bases left in between.

The genes are TRBV10-3 and TRBJ1-6; D unclear. Trimming stripped 4 bases from V and 9 bases from J, with 16 bases between. Germline V gene lookup returns CDR1 ENHRY and CDR2 SYGVKD. CDR3 length: 15 residues. The CDR3, as DNA: TGTGCCATCAGTGTCTCGCCCCATGCGGGTTCACCCCTCCACTTT. This translates into CAISVSPHAGSPLHF.

This clonotype has a count of ten or more. The chain links TRBV2 to TRBJ2-7, with unresolved D. The V end lost 3 bases, the J end lost 4 bases, and 4 bases lay between the germline ends. Germline CDR1 is SNHLY and CDR2 is FYNNEI. This CDR3 comprises 11 residues. The CDR3 region has the DNA TGTGCCAGCAGTGACGCATACGAGCAGTACTTC. Translation: CASSDAYEQYF.

The rearrangement uses TRBV6-2 or TRBV6-3 and TRBJ1-3; 10 positions agree with TRBD1. Germline trimming cut 8 bases from V and 1 base from J; bases unmatched to any gene: 5. Germline V gene data show CDR1 as MNHEY and CDR2 as SVGEGT. This CDR3 comprises 15 residues. DNA of the CDR3: TGTGCCAGCGGGACAGGGGCCCGTTCTGGAAACACCATATATTTT. Translated: CASGTGARSGNTIYF.

The chain employs TRBV28 and TRBJ1-1; tentatively, D is TRBD1 (6 bases). V lost 8 bases, J lost 11 bases, and 24 bases lay in between. The CDR3 spans 14 residues. Germline assignment: CDR1 MDHEN and CDR2 SYDVKM. CDR3 bases: TGTGCCAGCGAAGCAGTTGATATACGGGACACGGCTTTCTTT. Translated: CASEAVDIRDTAFF.

The CDR3 bases are TGCAGTGCTAGGCCTAGCGGGCAAGAGACCCAGTACTTC. It is translated as CSARPSGQETQYF. The rearrangement links TRBV20-1 to TRBJ2-5; 8 bases line up with TRBD2. The length of the CDR3 is 13 residues. The ends lost 3 bases at V and 2 bases at J; junction bases unmatched: 2. Germline V gives CDR1 DFQATT, CDR2 SNEGSKA (reference sequence).

This clonotype was detected only once. This chain connects TRBV18 to TRBJ2-1, with 10 bases fitting TRBD2. Per germline, CDR1 KGHSH and CDR2 LQKENI. V was pared by 3 bases and J by 3 bases, with 2 bases of the junction left unmatched. CDR3 length: 15 residues. The CDR3, as DNA: TGTGCCAGCTCACCCCTAGCGGGAGACTACAATGAGCAGTTCTTC. It yields the protein CASSPLAGDYNEQFF.

V usage is TRBV11-2 and J usage is TRBJ2-5; 10 bases fit TRBD2. Unmatched junction bases numbered 12, after V lost 4 bases and J lost 4 bases. This CDR3 has 17 residues. Germline values: CDR1 SGHAT, CDR2 FQNNGV. CDR3 in amino acids: CASSSLPRSGRGETQYF. The CDR3 nucleotides read TGTGCCAGCAGCTCGCTACCCCGGAGCGGGAGGGGAGAGACCCAGTACTTC.

The genes are TRBV3-1 and TRBJ1-6; D is ambiguous. V gave up 8 bases and J gave up 4 bases, with 15 bases separating them. The length of the CDR3 is 15 residues. The germline CDR1 and CDR2 sequences are LGHDT and YNNKEL (reference sequence). CDR3 sequence reads: CASHKREGYNSPLHF. Here the CDR3 DNA reads TGTGCCAGCCACAAACGGGAGGGTTATAATTCACCCCTCCACTTT.

The chain carries TRBV6-1 and TRBJ1-5; D possibly corresponds to TRBD1 (6 bases). The CDR3 has 13 residues. V was clipped by 1 base and J by 5 bases, with 6 bases between them. In germline, CDR1 is MNHNS, CDR2 SASEGT. The CDR3 sequence is CASSEEGDQPQHF. CDR3 DNA: TGTGCCAGCAGTGAAGAGGGGGATCAGCCCCAGCATTTT.

This chain connects TRBV7-3 to TRBJ2-3; D possibly uses TRBD1 or TRBD2 (5 bases each). V was trimmed by 4 bases and J by 5 bases, leaving 13 bases between them. Germline loops: CDR1 SGHTA, CDR2 FQGTGA. The CDR3 is 14 amino acids. The CDR3 reads CASSWGGGGDTQYF. The CDR3 nucleotides read TGTGCCAGCAGCTGGGGCGGTGGGGGAGATACGCAGTATTTT.

The rearrangement links TRBV11-2 to TRBJ2-7; no clear D gene. V shed 6 bases and J shed 2 bases, with 14 bases lying between them. CDR1 SGHAT and CDR2 FQNNGV come from the germline V gene. The CDR3 totals 14 residues. The CDR3 DNA is TGTGCCAGCAGTTTTGTAGGTATCCCCTACGAGCAGTACTTC. This translates into CASSFVGIPYEQYF. Full variable domain (remainder filled in from reference TRBV11-2 and TRBJ2-7): EAGVAQSPRYKIIEKRQSVAFWCNPISGHATLYWYQQILGQGPKLLIQFQNNGVVDDSQLPKDRFSAERLKGVDSTLKIQPAKLEDSAVYLCASSFVGIPYEQYFGPGTRLTVT.

The table lists this clonotype with many counts. The rearrangement uses TRBV7-8 and TRBJ1-1; D is unresolved. V lost 6 bases and J lost 1, with 24 bases in between. The germline V gene has CDR1 SGHVS and CDR2 FQNEAQ. The CDR3 contains 18 residues. In nucleotides, the CDR3 is TGTGCCAGCAGGACAAAGCTTAGTTTACCATCGGAGAACACTGAAGCTTTCTTT. Amino acid sequence: CASRTKLSLPSENTEAFF. Full variable domain (missing parts from reference TRBV7-8 and TRBJ1-1): GAGVSQSPRYKVAKRGQDVALRCDPISGHVSLFWYQQALGQGPEFLTYFQNEAQLDKSGLPSDRFFAERPEGSVSTLKIQRTQQEDSAVYLCASRTKLSLPSENTEAFFGQGTRLTVV.

For this clonotype: Here the CDR3 omits its conserved ending phenylalanine or tryptophan, so a read error is the likely source. The chain has TRBV5-1 and TRBJ2-3; D call uncertain. CDR1 and CDR2 (germline): SGHRS, YFSETQ. CDR3 length: 13 amino acids. The V gene lost 0 bases and the J gene lost 2 bases, with 4 bases spanning the gap. CDR3 region: CASSLDITDTQYS. The CDR3 nucleotides are TGCGCCAGCAGCTTGGACATCACAGATACGCAGTATTCT.